The rows below give T cell receptor beta chains drawn from one sample of a study of cytomegalovirus exposure and HLA in healthy donors. Clones were read by immunoSEQ multiplex PCR, and TCRdb kept only the in-frame ones, dropping some. The sample records around 50,000 clones, around 85% being singletons. The source material was PBMCs. The receptors shown here come from a man aged 40-49 years in good health and CMV-seronegative. Each CDR3 is given with its conserved first and last residue. A D gene is named only where the DNA matches it firmly. The listing skips clone size in some rows; elsewhere it reads once, few, many or a size class.

clone size: .
D gene: TRBD1
J gene: TRBJ1-2
V gene: TRBV5-4
CDR3 DNA: TGTGCCAGCAGCTTGGGACAGGGGAACTACTATGGCTACACCTTC
CDR3 protein: CASSLGQGNYYGYTF

clone size: .
D gene: .
J gene: TRBJ1-2
V gene: TRBV30
CDR3 DNA: TGTGCCTGGACGACAGACTATGGCTACACCTTC
CDR3 protein: CAWTTDYGYTF

clone size: .
D gene: .
J gene: TRBJ2-1
V gene: TRBV5-4
CDR3 DNA: TGTGCCAGCAGCTTGGGAGGGGGATTCTACAATGAGCAGTTCTTC
CDR3 protein: CASSLGGGFYNEQFF

clone size: .
D gene: .
J gene: TRBJ1-2
V gene: TRBV30
CDR3 DNA: TGTGCCTGGAGTGCGTTAGGGGGTGCGACCTTC
CDR3 protein: CAWSALGGATF

clone size: .
D gene: TRBD2
J gene: TRBJ2-3
V gene: TRBV4-3
CDR3 DNA: TGCGCCAGCAGCCAAGGTCTCAGCGGGGGGCTCACAGATACGCAGTATTTT
CDR3 protein: CASSQGLSGGLTDTQYF

clone size: .
D gene: .
J gene: TRBJ1-6
V gene: TRBV2
CDR3 DNA: TGTGCTGTGCAGGATTTTAATTCACCCCTCCACTTT
CDR3 protein: CAVQDFNSPLHF

clone size: .
D gene: TRBD1
J gene: TRBJ2-7
V gene: TRBV4-3
CDR3 DNA: TGCGCCAGCAGCCAGCTCGCAGGGGGCGGTGGATACGAGCAGTACTTC
CDR3 protein: CASSQLAGGGGYEQYF

clone size: .
D gene: TRBD1
J gene: TRBJ1-5
V gene: TRBV30
CDR3 DNA: TGTGCCTGGAGTGTCCGGACAGGGGGCCAGGATCAGCCCCAGCATTTT
CDR3 protein: CAWSVRTGGQDQPQHF

clone size: .
D gene: TRBD1
J gene: TRBJ1-3
V gene: TRBV2
CDR3 DNA: TGTGCCAGCAGTACCGGGACAGGTTACTCTGGAAACACCATATATTTT
CDR3 protein: CASSTGTGYSGNTIYF

clone size: .
D gene: .
J gene: TRBJ1-1
V gene: TRBV29-1
CDR3 DNA: TGCAGCGCTGCAGGGATCGCGAACACTGAAGCTTTCTTT
CDR3 protein: CSAAGIANTEAFF

clone size: .
D gene: TRBD1
J gene: TRBJ1-3
V gene: TRBV19
CDR3 DNA: TGTGCCAGTAGGCCGCTGACAGGGGGCGGTGGAAACACCATATATTTT
CDR3 protein: CASRPLTGGGGNTIYF

clone size: .
D gene: TRBD1
J gene: TRBJ1-2
V gene: TRBV6-5
CDR3 DNA: TGTGCCAGCAGTTACAGACAGGGAAGGGGCTACACCTTC
CDR3 protein: CASSYRQGRGYTF

clone size: .
D gene: .
J gene: TRBJ1-3
V gene: TRBV7-2
CDR3 DNA: TGTGCCAGCAGCTCCGGGCTCCGGGGATCTGGAAACACCATATATTTT
CDR3 protein: CASSSGLRGSGNTIYF

clone size: .
D gene: TRBD1
J gene: TRBJ1-6
V gene: TRBV5-1
CDR3 DNA: TGCGCCAGCAGCCCTAGGACAGGGGATAATTCACCCCTCCACTTT
CDR3 protein: CASSPRTGDNSPLHF

clone size: few
D gene: .
J gene: TRBJ1-5
V gene: TRBV2
CDR3 DNA: TGTGCCAGCAGTGAAAGTGGCGGGGATCAGCCCCAGCATTTT
CDR3 protein: CASSESGGDQPQHF

clone size: .
D gene: TRBD1
J gene: TRBJ2-1
V gene: TRBV7-3
CDR3 DNA: TGTGCCAGCAGCTCTGACAGGGGGTCCTACAATGAGCAGTTCTTC
CDR3 protein: CASSSDRGSYNEQFF

clone size: .
D gene: .
J gene: TRBJ2-3
V gene: TRBV9
CDR3 DNA: TGTGCCAGCACCCGAAGCGGCGGAGTAGATACGCAGTATTTT
CDR3 protein: CASTRSGGVDTQYF

clone size: .
D gene: .
J gene: TRBJ1-1
V gene: TRBV29-1
CDR3 DNA: TGCAGCGCGGGGCCACAGGGAAACACTGAAGCTTTCTTT
CDR3 protein: CSAGPQGNTEAFF

clone size: .
D gene: .
J gene: TRBJ1-3
V gene: TRBV9
CDR3 DNA: TGTGCCAGCAGCGCAAACCCCGGCCGCGGGAACGGAAACACCATATATTTT
CDR3 protein: CASSANPGRGNGNTIYF

clone size: .
D gene: TRBD2
J gene: TRBJ2-1
V gene: TRBV30
CDR3 DNA: TGTGCCTGGAGTCCGGGCGGGGGAACATACAATGAGCAGTTCTTC
CDR3 protein: CAWSPGGGTYNEQFF

clone size: .
D gene: .
J gene: TRBJ2-3
V gene: TRBV4-3
CDR3 DNA: TGCGCCAGCAGCCAAGAGGACAGCAGCACAGATACGCAGTATTTT
CDR3 protein: CASSQEDSSTDTQYF

clone size: .
D gene: .
J gene: TRBJ2-4
V gene: TRBV6-1
CDR3 DNA: TGTGCCAGTCAGACAGCAAGGCTAGCCAAAAACATTCAGTACTTC
CDR3 protein: CASQTARLAKNIQYF

clone size: .
D gene: .
J gene: TRBJ2-1
V gene: TRBV4-3
CDR3 DNA: TGCGCCAGCAGCCAAGTGGGCCTGCGGGACTCCTACAATGAGCAGTTCTTC
CDR3 protein: CASSQVGLRDSYNEQFF

clone size: few
D gene: TRBD1
J gene: TRBJ1-4
V gene: TRBV5-4
CDR3 DNA: TGTGCCAGCAGCTCTCCCAGTCGGGACAGGGGGCCGAAACTGTTTTTT
CDR3 protein: CASSSPSRDRGPKLFF

clone size: .
D gene: TRBD1
J gene: TRBJ2-5
V gene: TRBV7-9
CDR3 DNA: TGTGCCAGCAGCTTAGACTCCGGGACAGGGGTTTTCGAGACCCAGTACTTC
CDR3 protein: CASSLDSGTGVFETQYF

clone size: .
D gene: .
J gene: TRBJ1-5
V gene: TRBV5-1
CDR3 DNA: TGCGCCAGCAGCTCAGGGGATAGCAATCAGCCCCAGCATTTT
CDR3 protein: CASSSGDSNQPQHF

clone size: .
D gene: .
J gene: TRBJ1-1
V gene: TRBV29-1
CDR3 DNA: TGCAGCGCCGGCGTTGACACTCGCACTGAAGCTTTCTTT
CDR3 protein: CSAGVDTRTEAFF

clone size: once
D gene: .
J gene: TRBJ2-5
V gene: TRBV6-1
CDR3 DNA: TGTGCCAGCAGTATCCGGGTTCAAGAGACCCAGTACTTC
CDR3 protein: CASSIRVQETQYF

clone size: .
D gene: TRBD1
J gene: TRBJ2-6
V gene: TRBV9
CDR3 DNA: TGTGCCAGCAGCGTAAGAGGACAGGATGTCTCTGGGGCCAACGTCCTGACTTTC
CDR3 protein: CASSVRGQDVSGANVLTF